The clone carrying this T cell receptor (beta chain) was picked up a small number of times. Its target is not known. This record comes from a study of cytomegalovirus exposure and HLA in healthy donors. CDR3 size: 15 residues. Germline loops: CDR1 SGHVS, CDR2 FNYEAQ. Trimming took off 0 bases at V and 7 bases at J, with 15 bases between the two ends. PCR amplification relied on 60 Vbeta primers (plus 13 Jbeta primers). Assay: immunoSEQ multiplex PCR; the TCRdb copy retains only in-frame clones and omits some. The sample carries approximately 120,000 clones, 70% to 85% recorded once. Regarding the study as a whole: Beyond CMV serostatus, there was no information to go on about immune exposure. Later analysis showed most CMV-associated TCR beta chains appearing HLA-restricted. TCR beta sequences reportedly predicted the HLA-A and HLA-B alleles of most subjects accurately.

Source material: PBMCs. The chain links TRBV7-6 to TRBJ1-2; D is uncertain. The sequence came from a man aged 18 to 35 in good health and CMV-seronegative. The CDR3 DNA sequence: TGTGCCAGCAGCTTAGCTGAGGGCGGAATGGGTGGCTACACCTTC. It is translated as CASSLAEGGMGGYTF.